What follows are 27 T cell receptor beta chains derived from one specimen sequenced in a study of PD-L1 blockade in urothelial cancer. This table comes from immunoSEQ multiplex PCR, and its TCRdb copy is limited to in-frame clones, with some not included. This sample yields about 44,000 clones, of which roughly 89% are seen a single time; about 7.3% belongs to the top ten. Time point of the sample: peripheral blood 6 weeks after treatment start. This material consisted of PBMCs, taken around atezolizumab (anti-PD-L1) treatment. These receptors were collected from a man aged 70 or older with urothelial cancer.

V usage is TRBV4-2 and J usage is TRBJ2-2; TRBD2 matches at 13 bases. Germline CDR1 reads LGHNA; CDR2 reads YNFKEQ. V was clipped by 0 bases and J by 7 bases; unmatched bases: 5. This CDR3 is built from 17 residues. As DNA, the CDR3 is TGTGCCAGCAGCCAAGAACTAGCGGGAGGGCCCAACGGGGAGCTGTTTTTT. Residues: CASSQELAGGPNGELFF.

The genes are TRBV5-4 and TRBJ2-6, with D possibly matching TRBD1 (6 bases). The germline gives CDR1 SGHNT, CDR2 YYREEE (reference sequence). V shed 4 bases and J shed 2 bases, with 10 bases lying between them. The CDR3 has 15 residues. This chain's CDR3 is CASSKQGTGANVLTF. The CDR3 region has the DNA TGTGCCAGCAGCAAACAGGGTACTGGGGCCAACGTCCTGACTTTC.

This clone is a singleton in its sample. V is TRBV7-9 and J is TRBJ1-4, with 12 bases fitting TRBD1. Germline CDR1 SEHNR, CDR2 FQNEAQ (reference sequence). V lost 5 bases and J lost 1; bases outside the gene matches: 8. The CDR3 sequence is 18 residues long. The CDR3 spells CASSPGQGAFGTNEKLFF. CDR3 DNA: TGTGCCAGCAGCCCGGGACAGGGGGCTTTTGGAACTAATGAAAAACTGTTTTTT.

A single count supports this clone. The chain is built from TRBV7-3 and TRBJ2-2; TRBD2 aligns across 10 bases. The CDR3 consists of 16 residues. Unmatched junction bases numbered 15, after V lost 10 bases and J lost 7 bases. Germline V gene data show CDR1 as SGHTA and CDR2 as FQGTGA. CDR3 in amino acids: CATPFGLAGVNGELFF. CDR3 sequence (DNA): TGTGCCACCCCCTTTGGGCTAGCGGGAGTAAACGGGGAGCTGTTTTTT.

This chain connects TRBV27 to TRBJ1-2, with a tentative D call TRBD1 (5 bases). The germline gives CDR1 MNHEY, CDR2 SMNVEV (reference sequence). Trimming cost V 5 bases and J 6 bases, with 10 bases left between them. CDR3 length equals 12 residues. CDR3 amino acids: CASSGGGHGYTF. DNA of the CDR3: TGTGCCAGCAGTGGGGGAGGCCATGGCTACACCTTC.

This clone was detected once. The chain joins TRBV2 to TRBJ1-1; no clear D. Germline V gene lookup returns CDR1 SNHLY and CDR2 FYNNEI. CDR3 length equals 13 residues. Trimming cost V 5 bases and J 5 bases, with 12 bases left between them. DNA of the CDR3: TGTGCCAGCAGTTTTAGGAGAGAAACTGAAGCTTTCTTT. This translates into CASSFRRETEAFF.

On this clone: Other DNA sequences in the same sample also yield this CDR3. This chain uses TRBV7-2 with TRBJ2-1; possible D gene TRBD2, 5 bases. CDR1 SGHTA and CDR2 FQGNSA come from the germline V gene. The CDR3 runs 15 residues. V lost 2 bases and J lost 1, with 9 bases in between. In nucleotides, the CDR3 is TGTGCCAGCAGCTTATCAGCGGAGTCCTACAATGAGCAGTTCTTC. Protein product: CASSLSAESYNEQFF.

J is TRBJ2-3 and V is TRBV7-2, with a tentative D call TRBD2 (5 bases). CDR3 length: 17 amino acids. The V gene's germline CDR1 is SGHTA and CDR2 FQGNSA. The ends were cut back, 5 bases at V and 0 bases at J, with 18 bases in the middle. DNA for the CDR3: TGTGCCAGCAGCCTAACGATGAGGGTTTCTAGCACAGATACGCAGTATTTT. Its protein product is CASSLTMRVSSTDTQYF.

This chain joins TRBV7-2 and TRBJ2-7, with D unclear. The CDR3 is 13 amino acids. V was clipped by 4 bases and J by 4 bases, with 11 bases between them. CDR1 SGHTA and CDR2 FQGNSA come from the germline V gene. The CDR3 sequence is CASSSPLEYEQYF. As DNA, the CDR3 is TGTGCCAGCAGCTCCCCTTTGGAGTACGAGCAGTACTTC. The full variable domain, rest sourced from reference TRBV7-2 and TRBJ2-7, is GAGVSQSPSNKVTEKGKDVELRCDPISGHTALYWYRQSLGQGLEFLIYFQGNSAPDKSGLPSDRFSAERTGGSVSTLTIQRTQQEDSAVYLCASSSPLEYEQYFGPGTRLTVT.

The V gene is TRBV11-2, the J gene TRBJ2-1; 10 bases match TRBD1. From germline, CDR1 is SGHAT and CDR2 FQNNGV. The CDR3 loop spans 13 amino acids. V trimming: 6 bases; J trimming: 6 bases; junction bases outside the gene matches: 2. DNA of the CDR3: TGTGCCAGCAGACGGACAGGGGGCAATGAGCAGTTCTTC. Translated, it gives CASRRTGGNEQFF.

The rearrangement links TRBV30 to TRBJ1-1; 7 bases fit TRBD1. The V gene's germline CDR1 is GTSNPN and CDR2 SVGIG (reference sequence). V dropped 3 bases and J dropped 6; count of bases not matched to a gene: 7. The CDR3 contains 13 residues. In DNA form, the CDR3 reads TGTGCCTGGAGCCCCGGGACAGTTGCTGAAGCTTTCTTT. Its translation is CAWSPGTVAEAFF. Variable domain in full (rest from reference TRBV30 and TRBJ1-1): SQTIHQWPATLVQPVGSPLSLECTVEGTSNPNLYWYRQAAGRGLQLLFYSVGIGQISSEVPQNLSASRPQDRQFILSSKKLLLSDSGFYLCAWSPGTVAEAFFGQGTRLTVV.

The V call is TRBV11-2, the J call TRBJ2-3; a possible D gene is TRBD1 (6 bases). The length of the CDR3 is 14 residues. The germline gives CDR1 SGHAT, CDR2 FQNNGV. V lost 5 bases, J lost 2 bases, and 11 bases lay in between. CDR3 in DNA: TGTGCCAGCAGCCTGGACAGCTACACAGATACGCAGTATTTT. It specifies CASSLDSYTDTQYF.

The chain employs TRBV21-1 and TRBJ1-1; TRBD1, the table's D call, was not compared with the DNA. TRBV21-1 is reported as a pseudogene. The CDR3 contains 15 residues. The CDR3 here is CASIPGTGRNTEAFF. For the CDR3, the DNA is TGTGCCAGCATCCCAGGGACAGGGCGGAACACTGAAGCTTTCTTT.

This chain connects TRBV5-1 to TRBJ1-1; TRBD1 matches at 12 bases. Germline V gene sequence: CDR1 SGHRS, CDR2 YFSETQ. The CDR3 length is 15 residues. The ends lost 3 bases at V and 7 bases at J; junction bases unmatched: 7. CDR3 coding DNA: TGCGCCAGCAGCTCTACAGGGACAGGGGGCTTTGAAGCTTTCTTT. It is translated as CASSSTGTGGFEAFF.

The chain has TRBV28 and TRBJ2-7; no reliable D call. CDR3 size: 11 residues. CDR1 is MDHEN and CDR2 is SYDVKM in the germline V gene. The V gene lost 9 bases and the J gene lost 3 bases, with 9 bases spanning the gap. The CDR3 nucleotides are TGTGCCAGTAACAAATACTACGAGCAGTACTTC. Translating it yields CASNKYYEQYF.

V gene TRBV19 combines with J gene TRBJ2-1; D not certain. CDR1 is LNHDA, CDR2 SQIVND, per germline (reference sequence). Trimming shortened V by 3 bases and J by 0 bases, and 9 bases separated the two germline ends. The CDR3 sequence is 15 residues long. The CDR3 nucleotides read TGTGCCAGTAGTATTGACTCAAGCTCCTACAATGAGCAGTTCTTC. Translation gives CASSIDSSSYNEQFF.

There are a few counts of this clone. The CDR3: CASSLGDREKSGYTF. DNA of the CDR3: TGTGCCAGCAGCTTGGGGGACAGGGAGAAGAGTGGCTACACCTTC. This chain connects TRBV7-9 to TRBJ1-2, with 9 bases that match TRBD1. The CDR3 loop spans 15 amino acids. Losses at the gene ends were 3 bases for V and 7 bases for J; bases not matched to a gene: 9. Germline CDR1 SEHNR, CDR2 FQNEAQ (reference sequence).

V is TRBV7-9 and J is TRBJ2-5; the D is unclear. Trimming took 8 bases from V and 5 from J, leaving 15 bases between them. Per the germline V gene, CDR1 is SEHNR and CDR2 is FQNEAQ (reference sequence). The CDR3 has 13 residues. The CDR3 DNA reads as TGTGCCAGCCGCTACGCGGATGAGGAGACCCAGTACTTC. It codes for CASRYADEETQYF.

V gene TRBV6-5 combines with J gene TRBJ2-2, with TRBD2 matching 8 bases. Germline CDR1 MNHEY, CDR2 SVGAGI. V lost 7 bases and J lost 6; bases outside the gene matches: 10. This CDR3 is 15 amino acids long. This CDR3 is CASTERGLASGELFF. The CDR3 DNA is TGTGCCAGCACCGAACGCGGACTAGCCTCCGGGGAGCTGTTTTTT.

This clone was found a few times. The DNA of the CDR3 is TGTGCCAGCTCACCGCTCCCCCACCACCGGGACACCAGCTCCTACGAGCAGTACTTC. Translated: CASSPLPHHRDTSSYEQYF. The rearrangement joins TRBV18 to TRBJ2-7, with D maybe TRBD1 (6 bases). The CDR3 has 19 residues. CDR1 and CDR2 (germline): KGHSH, LQKENI. Trimming shortened V by 3 bases and J by 0 bases, and 24 bases separated the two germline ends.

This clone was seen a single time. The chain links TRBV5-1 to TRBJ1-3, with 9 bases fitting TRBD1. Germline V gene lookup returns CDR1 SGHRS and CDR2 YFSETQ. The V and J ends lost 4 bases and 0 bases, in that order; junction bases with no gene match: 11. The CDR3 runs to 18 residues. The CDR3 spells CASSARPGQGLSGNTIYF. The DNA of the CDR3 is TGCGCCAGCAGCGCCAGACCGGGACAGGGCCTCTCTGGAAACACCATATATTTT.

The chain links TRBV5-6 to TRBJ2-3; the D gene is possibly TRBD2 (6 bases). The CDR3 loop spans 15 amino acids. Trimming left V 4 bases short and J 1 base short, with 13 bases between. Germline V gene sequence: CDR1 SGHDT, CDR2 YYEEEE. The CDR3 nucleotides are TGTGCCAGCAGCCAAGCGGGCATTCGCACAGATACGCAGTATTTT. This gives the protein CASSQAGIRTDTQYF.

Note on this clone: Other nucleotide sequences in the sample specify the same CDR3. This chain links TRBV5-1 with TRBJ1-1, with TRBD1 as a possible D gene (6 bases). The CDR3 is 14 residues long. V dropped 0 bases and J dropped 5 bases, with 11 bases sitting between them. CDR1 and CDR2 from the germline V gene are SGHRS and YFSETQ. The CDR3 DNA sequence: TGCGCCAGCAGCTTGGGGGGGCCCCAAACTGAAGCTTTCTTT. Translating gives CASSLGGPQTEAFF. Filled out from reference TRBV5-1 and TRBJ1-1, the complete variable domain reads KAGVTQTPRYLIKTRGQQVTLSCSPISGHRSVSWYQQTPGQGLQFLFEYFSETQRNKGNFPGRFSGRQFSNSRSEMNVSTLELGDSALYLCASSLGGPQTEAFFGQGTRLTVV.

The V and J genes are TRBV7-2 and TRBJ1-1; tentative D call: TRBD1 (6 bases). Trimming removed 5 bases at V and 0 bases at J, with 13 bases between. In germline, CDR1 is SGHTA, CDR2 FQGNSA. The CDR3 runs to 15 residues. CDR3 region: CASSPRGGMNTEAFF. In DNA, the CDR3 is TGTGCCAGCAGCCCGAGGGGGGGGATGAACACTGAAGCTTTCTTT.

The chain recombines TRBV7-2 with TRBJ1-1; TRBD1 matches 8 bases. From germline, CDR1 is SGHTA and CDR2 FQGNSA. V trimming: 5 bases; J trimming: 6 bases; junction bases outside the gene matches: 17. The CDR3 covers 17 residues. The CDR3 protein is CASSRWGPGGFSPEAFF. The CDR3 DNA follows: TGTGCCAGCAGCCGATGGGGCCCAGGGGGCTTCAGTCCTGAAGCTTTCTTT.

The chain uses TRBV7-9 and TRBJ1-4, with no clear D. The CDR3 totals 14 residues. V lost 1 base and J 8 bases, leaving 11 bases between the germline ends. CDR1 and CDR2 from the germline V gene are SEHNR and FQNEAQ (reference sequence). The CDR3 DNA reads TGTGCCAGCAGCTTAGGAGTAACGGGGGAAAAACTGTTTTTT. The encoded protein is CASSLGVTGEKLFF.

V and J are TRBV2 and TRBJ1-3, with 8 bases aligning to TRBD1. Looked up from germline, CDR1 is SNHLY and CDR2 is FYNNEI. The length of the CDR3 is 13 residues. V shed 6 bases and J 2 bases; nucleotides not matched to a gene: 0. CDR3 bases: TGTGCCAGCAGGGACAGGGCTGGAAACACCATATATTTT. Translated: CASRDRAGNTIYF.